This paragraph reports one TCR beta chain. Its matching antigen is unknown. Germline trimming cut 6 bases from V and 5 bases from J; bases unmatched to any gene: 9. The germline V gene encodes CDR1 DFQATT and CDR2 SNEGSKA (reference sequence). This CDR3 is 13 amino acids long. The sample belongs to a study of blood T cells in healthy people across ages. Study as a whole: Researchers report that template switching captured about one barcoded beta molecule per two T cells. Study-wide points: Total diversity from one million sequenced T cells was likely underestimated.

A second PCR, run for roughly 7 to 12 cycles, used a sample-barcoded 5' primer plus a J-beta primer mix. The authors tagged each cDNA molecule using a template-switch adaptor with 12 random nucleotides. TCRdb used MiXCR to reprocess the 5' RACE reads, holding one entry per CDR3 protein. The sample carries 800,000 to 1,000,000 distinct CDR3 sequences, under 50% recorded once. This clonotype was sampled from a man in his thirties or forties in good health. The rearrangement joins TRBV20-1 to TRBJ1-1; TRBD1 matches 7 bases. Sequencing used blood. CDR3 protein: CSAATGVRTEAFF. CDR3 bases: TGCAGTGCCGCTACAGGGGTGAGAACTGAAGCTTTCTTT.